Reported below is one T cell receptor (beta chain). The target antigen is unknown. The data originate from a study of cytomegalovirus exposure and HLA in healthy donors. Germline V gene lookup returns CDR1 SGDLS and CDR2 YYNGEE. Trimming stripped 4 bases from V and 2 bases from J, with 9 bases between. This CDR3 contains 13 residues. The PCR used 60 Vbeta and 13 Jbeta primers. In the original workflow: The authors later counted about 80 million unique TCR beta chains, 9 million to 14 million of them shared. Only in-frame clones appear in the TCRdb table, and some are missing; sequencing was by immunoSEQ multiplex PCR. The V and J calls and clone size come from that table; D and trimming were worked out from the DNA. The repertoire table contains some 200,000 clones. Study-wide results and caveats: By a later analysis, the bulk of CMV-associated TCR beta chains appeared HLA-restricted. Another analysis was done later, and it associated approximately 15,000 TCR beta sequences with HLA alleles at 0.05 false discovery rate.

Sequencing was performed on PBMCs. This chain links TRBV9 with TRBJ1-1, with a tentative D call TRBD1 (6 bases). This TCR derives from a girl aged 2 to 10 in good health and CMV-seropositive. The CDR3 DNA reads as TGTGCCAGCAGCAAACAGGGTAACACTGAAGCTTTCTTT. Amino acid sequence: CASSKQGNTEAFF.